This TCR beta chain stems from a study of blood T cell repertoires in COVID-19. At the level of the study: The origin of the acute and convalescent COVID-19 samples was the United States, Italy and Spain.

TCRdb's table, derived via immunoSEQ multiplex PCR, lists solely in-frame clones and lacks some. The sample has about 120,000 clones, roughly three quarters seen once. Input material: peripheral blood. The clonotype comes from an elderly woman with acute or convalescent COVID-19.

CDR3 amino acids: CASSLPSAYPRDTQYF. The CDR3, as DNA: TGCGCCAGCAGCTTGCCCAGCGCCTACCCCAGAGATACGCAGTATTTT. V usage is TRBV5-1 and J usage is TRBJ2-3; no clear D gene. The CDR3 is 16 residues long. V was pared by 1 base and J by 5 bases, with 17 bases between. Germline CDR1 reads SGHRS; CDR2 reads YFSETQ.